One sample yielded the 27 T cell receptor beta chains listed below, sequenced in a study of beta chain features in type 1 diabetes. Findings of the study overall: Type 1 diabetes patients showed a moderate but significant shortening of TCRB CDR3s in all four CD4+ subsets.

No antigen has been assigned to these receptors. Every isolated RNA sample was fully reverse transcribed, so sequencing captured expressed TCRB transcripts. Method: immunoSEQ multiplex PCR; TCRdb's copy keeps in-frame clones and lacks some. This table holds some 660,000 clones, over 12% found once. The sample comprised naive CD4+ T cells from blood. The receptors come from a man between 18 and 29 years old with type 1 diabetes.

The CDR3 bases are TGTGCCACCAGCAGAGATAGGTCCTCAAACATTCAGTACTTC. Protein sequence: CATSRDRSSNIQYF. The rearrangement joins TRBV15 to TRBJ2-4; D uncertain. CDR3 length: 14 residues. CDR1 LNHNV and CDR2 YYDKDF come from the germline V gene (reference sequence). Deletions cut 0 bases from V and 6 bases from J, with 9 bases between.

The sample holds a few counts of this clone. The chain recombines TRBV7-9 with TRBJ1-2, with 9 bases aligning to TRBD1. The ends lost 2 bases at V and 7 bases at J; junction bases unmatched: 5. Germline V CDR1 and CDR2: SEHNR, FQNEAQ (reference sequence). This CDR3 region has 14 residues. The CDR3 DNA reads as TGTGCCAGCAGCTTACCGGGACAGGGCATTGGCTACACCTTC. Amino acid sequence: CASSLPGQGIGYTF.

The chain uses TRBV5-3 and TRBJ2-1; D is unclear. TRBV5-3 is identified as an open reading frame with a role that is uncertain. The CDR3 sequence is 17 residues long. V lost 2 bases and J 3 bases, leaving 18 bases between the germline ends. The DNA of the CDR3 is TGTGCCAGAAGCTTTGAAGGGCGAACCTTGGGCTACAATGAGCAGTTCTTC. Its protein is CARSFEGRTLGYNEQFF.

The rearrangement links TRBV13 to TRBJ2-1; D is perhaps TRBD2 (6 bases). The V gene lost 5 bases and the J gene lost 7 bases, with 30 bases spanning the gap. This CDR3 region has 19 residues. The germline CDR1 and CDR2 sequences are PRHDT and FYEKMQ (reference sequence). The DNA for the CDR3 is TGTGCCAGCAGCCCCTCCCTCCGCGAAGGGCTAATGGGAGGTAATGAGCAGTTCTTC. Its translation: CASSPSLREGLMGGNEQFF.

In its sample, this clone was seen a few times. V and J are TRBV29-1 and TRBJ2-7; 7 bases line up with TRBD1. The CDR3 runs to 12 residues. Germline-derived CDR1 and CDR2 are SQVTM and ANQGSEA. The junction had 4 bases not matched to a gene; V was cut back by 4 bases and J by 4 bases. In DNA, the CDR3 is TGCAGCGTTGGACAGGGTAAATACGAGCAGTACTTC. Translation gives CSVGQGKYEQYF.

The CDR3 coding sequence is TGTGCCAGCAGCGGAGGCAGGGTGTTCTACGAGCAGTACTTC. Translating it yields CASSGGRVFYEQYF. The genes are TRBV2 and TRBJ2-7; D is possibly TRBD1 or TRBD2 (5 bases each). Trimming pared 6 bases from V and 3 bases from J, leaving 15 bases between. There are 14 residues in the CDR3. The germline V gene encodes CDR1 SNHLY and CDR2 FYNNEI.

This clone was recorded a few times. The CDR3: CASSYRTGGNEQFF. The DNA of the CDR3 is TGTGCCAGCAGTTACCGGACAGGGGGCAATGAGCAGTTCTTC. The rearrangement links TRBV6-5 to TRBJ2-1; 10 positions match TRBD1. The CDR3 runs to 14 residues. The ends lost 2 bases at V and 6 bases at J; junction bases unmatched: 1. Germline V gene lookup returns CDR1 MNHEY and CDR2 SVGAGI.

For this clone: Different DNA sequences within this sample yield the same CDR3. The chain employs TRBV9 and TRBJ2-5; 11 bases agree with TRBD2. The V and J ends lost 4 bases and 5 bases, in that order; junction bases with no gene match: 4. Germline CDR1 SGDLS, CDR2 YYNGEE. The CDR3 is 14 amino acids. The CDR3, as DNA: TGTGCCAGCAGCCCACGGACTAGCGGGGAGACCCAGTACTTC. Its protein product is CASSPRTSGETQYF.

There are a few counts of this clone. The V and J genes are TRBV7-2 and TRBJ2-5, with a tentative D call TRBD2 (6 bases). The CDR3 runs to 14 residues. The germline V gene has CDR1 SGHTA and CDR2 FQGNSA. V lost 7 bases to trimming and J lost 2 bases, with 14 bases between them. CDR3: CASKLLTRQETQYF. The CDR3 nucleotides read TGTGCCAGCAAACTACTGACTAGACAAGAGACCCAGTACTTC.

To note about this clone: Germline is not matched at one junction end, which may reflect a read error. V is TRBV5-4 and J is TRBJ2-3; TRBD2 matches at 9 bases. The CDR3 extends over 17 amino acids. CDR1 is SGHNT and CDR2 is YYREEE in the germline V gene (reference sequence). The CDR3 nucleotides are TGCGCCAGCAGCCAAGATCTAACTAGCGGGTACGCAGATACGCAGTATTTT. It is translated as CASSQDLTSGYADTQYF.

The genes are TRBV4-3 and TRBJ2-7, with 9 bases lining up with TRBD1. Per the germline V gene, CDR1 is LGHNA and CDR2 is YSLEER. The length of the CDR3 is 17 residues. V was clipped by 0 bases and J by 2 bases; unmatched bases: 8. Written as DNA, the CDR3 is TGCGCCAGCAGCCAAGACGCCGGGACAGGGATCCCCTACGAGCAGTACTTC. As protein: CASSQDAGTGIPYEQYF.

J is TRBJ2-2 and V is TRBV18, with TRBD2 as a possible D gene (6 bases). Germline values: CDR1 KGHSH, CDR2 LQKENI. The CDR3 consists of 15 residues. Trimming pared 3 bases from V and 1 base from J, leaving 9 bases between. The CDR3 DNA reads as TGTGCCAGCTCACCGGAGGGGATGAACACCGGGGAGCTGTTTTTT. This codes for CASSPEGMNTGELFF.

This clone has more than one count but fewer than ten. The genes are TRBV5-4 and TRBJ2-1, with 7 bases lining up with TRBD2. Trimming cost V 4 bases and J 9 bases; bases outside gene matches: 7. CDR3 length: 13 residues. The germline V gene encodes CDR1 SGHNT and CDR2 YYREEE (reference sequence). The CDR3 bases are TGTGCCAGCAGCCCGGGGGGTAGTGTTGAGCAGTTCTTC. Its translation is CASSPGGSVEQFF.

This clone was picked up one time. This chain connects TRBV4-1 to TRBJ2-4; 10 nucleotides align to TRBD1. The CDR3 is made up of 15 amino acids. J gave up 9 bases and V 0 bases, and 5 bases lay outside the gene matches. Germline V gene data show CDR1 as MGHRA and CDR2 as YSYEKL. The CDR3 sequence: CASSQEGQGLGIQYF. CDR3 nucleotide sequence: TGCGCCAGCAGCCAAGAGGGACAGGGGTTGGGCATTCAGTACTTC.

This clone was found a few times. The V call is TRBV27, the J call TRBJ2-7, with D unresolved. The V end was cut by 0 bases, the J end by 5 bases, with 11 bases between. CDR1 and CDR2 from the germline V gene are MNHEY and SMNVEV (reference sequence). This CDR3 region has 14 residues. The CDR3 is CASSLSSFNNEQYF. CDR3 nucleotide sequence: TGTGCCAGCAGTTTATCGTCGTTCAATAACGAGCAGTACTTC.

This clone was detected only a few times. This chain links TRBV7-2 with TRBJ2-3, with TRBD2 matching over 7 bases. Trimming took 0 bases from V and 4 from J; bases not matched to a gene: 4. The germline V gene has CDR1 SGHTA and CDR2 FQGNSA. This CDR3 has 15 residues. Here the CDR3 reads CASSLAAGAPDTQYF. In nucleotides, the CDR3 is TGTGCCAGCAGCTTAGCTGCGGGAGCGCCAGATACGCAGTATTTT.

Only a few counts were recorded for this clone. The chain uses TRBV6-5 and TRBJ2-2; D is uncertain. The V gene's germline CDR1 is MNHEY and CDR2 SVGAGI. V lost 5 bases and J 1 base, leaving 2 bases between the germline ends. This CDR3 is built from 12 residues. The CDR3 sequence is CASSQNTGELFF. CDR3 nucleotides: TGTGCCAGCAGTCAGAACACCGGGGAGCTGTTTTTT.

This clone was observed a few times. The J gene is TRBJ1-6, the V gene TRBV30; D unresolved. Trimming took 0 bases from V and 0 from J, leaving 12 bases between them. There are 17 residues in the CDR3. Germline V gene sequence: CDR1 GTSNPN, CDR2 SVGIG (reference sequence). CDR3 sequence (DNA): TGTGCCTGGAGTGTAAGGGCAGCGAGCTCCTATAATTCACCCCTCCACTTT. Residues: CAWSVRAASSYNSPLHF.

The chain couples TRBV9 to TRBJ2-2; 8 positions agree with TRBD2. The junction had 7 bases not matched to a gene; V was cut back by 2 bases and J by 4 bases. Germline V lookup: CDR1 SGDLS, CDR2 YYNGEE. CDR3 length equals 16 residues. Here the CDR3 DNA reads TGTGCCAGCAGCGTCCTTAGCGGGGAAGTCACCGGGGAGCTGTTTTTT. It encodes CASSVLSGEVTGELFF.

This clone was observed a few times. The genes are TRBV5-1 and TRBJ1-4; D gene ambiguous. V dropped 5 bases and J dropped 6 bases, with 17 bases sitting between them. CDR1 SGHRS and CDR2 YFSETQ come from the germline V gene. The CDR3 is made up of 15 amino acids. The DNA of the CDR3 is TGCGCCAGCAGTACCAGACGGGCTGGGGATGAAAAACTGTTTTTT. Translated, it gives CASSTRRAGDEKLFF.

This clone was counted only a few times. J is TRBJ2-3 and V is TRBV6-6; D call uncertain. V was shortened by 2 bases and J by 4 bases, with 10 bases between the two germline ends. Looked up from germline, CDR1 is MNHNY and CDR2 is SVGAGI (reference sequence). This CDR3 spans 14 amino acids. In nucleotides, the CDR3 is TGTGCCAGCAGTTACAGGGCGGCCCCAGATACGCAGTATTTT. Residues: CASSYRAAPDTQYF.

The chain joins TRBV2 to TRBJ2-1, with 8 bases that match TRBD2. In germline, CDR1 is SNHLY, CDR2 FYNNEI. This CDR3 comprises 11 residues. V dropped 8 bases and J dropped 10; count of bases not matched to a gene: 4. CDR3 protein: CASDREGEQFF. The CDR3 nucleotides read TGTGCCAGCGACCGGGAGGGGGAGCAGTTCTTC.

This clone was found a few times. The chain links TRBV30 to TRBJ2-7; a weak D match, TRBD2 (6 bases). Germline CDR1 GTSNPN, CDR2 SVGIG (reference sequence). Trimming removed 1 base from V and 9 bases from J, with 16 bases in between. The CDR3 length is 13 residues. CDR3 sequence reads: CAWSGEEGLGQYF. The CDR3 DNA reads TGTGCCTGGAGTGGGGAGGAGGGATTGGGGCAGTACTTC.

The rearrangement joins TRBV29-1 to TRBJ1-2; 10 bases line up with TRBD1. From germline, CDR1 is SQVTM and CDR2 ANQGSEA. V was pared by 4 bases and J by 8 bases, with 4 bases of the junction left unmatched. The length of the CDR3 is 12 residues. CDR3 region: CSVGDRGDGYTF. CDR3 DNA sequence: TGCAGCGTTGGGGACAGGGGAGACGGCTACACCTTC.

The rearrangement uses TRBV9 and TRBJ2-1; 10 bases line up with TRBD1. From germline, CDR1 is SGDLS and CDR2 YYNGEE. The CDR3 spans 17 residues. With V trimmed by 3 bases and J by 6 bases, 12 bases remained unmatched. The chain's CDR3 is CASSGPARQGAGNEQFF. CDR3 in DNA: TGTGCCAGCAGCGGCCCCGCCCGACAGGGGGCCGGCAATGAGCAGTTCTTC.

The table lists this clone with a few counts. The chain links TRBV7-9 to TRBJ1-1; 7 bases fit TRBD1. V was clipped by 4 bases and J by 3 bases; unmatched bases: 5. This CDR3 is built from 14 residues. The germline gives CDR1 SEHNR, CDR2 FQNEAQ (reference sequence). The CDR3 DNA sequence: TGTGCCAGCAGCTCCCGCGACAGGGACACTGAAGCTTTCTTT. It specifies CASSSRDRDTEAFF.

In this sample, this clone turned up a few times. This same CDR3 is encoded by further DNA sequences in the sample. This chain joins TRBV5-6 and TRBJ1-1; D is unresolved. The germline CDR1 and CDR2 sequences are SGHDT and YYEEEE. The CDR3 has 13 amino acids. V was trimmed by 0 bases and J by 1 base, leaving 4 bases between them. The CDR3 loop is CASSLDRNTEAFF. The CDR3 bases are TGTGCCAGCAGCTTGGACCGGAACACTGAAGCTTTCTTT.